Here is one TCR beta chain with its context. Between the trimmed V and J ends, which lost 3 bases and 5 bases, there was a span of 3 bases. Germline V lookup: CDR1 SGHRS, CDR2 YFSETQ. The CDR3 has 11 residues. Per the authors' pipeline: Quantification of nucleated cells was approximated via reference gene primer amplification. Repertoires were generated with immunoSEQ multiplex PCR, while TCRdb's copy carries only in-frame clones and drops some. That table furnishes V, J and clone size, whereas the DNA furnished D and trimming. The data show some 120,000 clones, 75% to 90% seen once. The data stem from a study of blood T cell repertoires in COVID-19. As for the study in general: Some COVID-19 samples were acute and others convalescent; all came from the United States, Italy and Spain. Nucleic acid was either cDNA or gDNA, and it came from T cells, B-cell-depleted T cells, or PBMCs.

Recruited during active infection, patients (from Seattle) were subsequently followed longitudinally. This rearrangement joins TRBV5-1 to TRBJ2-1; D gene uncertain. This TCR came from a woman older than 75 with COVID-19, enrolled during active disease. The sample taken for sequencing was peripheral blood. This CDR3 is CASSSDNEQFF. In DNA, the CDR3 is TGCGCCAGCAGCTCGGACAATGAGCAGTTCTTC.